This T cell receptor (beta chain) was retrieved from a study of T cell responses to AZD1222 COVID-19 vaccine. For the study at large: Analyses pooled second doses at about 4 or about 12 weeks.

The CDR3 spans 12 residues. Germline V gene sequence: CDR1 MNHEY, CDR2 SVGAGI. Trimming shortened V by 6 bases and J by 4 bases, and 9 bases separated the two germline ends. This clone was seen once. TCRdb keeps only in-frame clones here, not all; method: immunoSEQ multiplex PCR. The repertoire holds 200,000 or so clones, with around 93% as singletons. The sequenced sample was peripheral blood, obtained on day 0 of AZD1222 vaccination. This receptor was taken from an adult in good health. The J gene is TRBJ1-1, the V gene TRBV6-5; the D is unclear. In DNA, the CDR3 is TGTGCCAGCAGCAGAGCAAGCACTGAAGCTTTCTTT. Translation: CASSRASTEAFF.